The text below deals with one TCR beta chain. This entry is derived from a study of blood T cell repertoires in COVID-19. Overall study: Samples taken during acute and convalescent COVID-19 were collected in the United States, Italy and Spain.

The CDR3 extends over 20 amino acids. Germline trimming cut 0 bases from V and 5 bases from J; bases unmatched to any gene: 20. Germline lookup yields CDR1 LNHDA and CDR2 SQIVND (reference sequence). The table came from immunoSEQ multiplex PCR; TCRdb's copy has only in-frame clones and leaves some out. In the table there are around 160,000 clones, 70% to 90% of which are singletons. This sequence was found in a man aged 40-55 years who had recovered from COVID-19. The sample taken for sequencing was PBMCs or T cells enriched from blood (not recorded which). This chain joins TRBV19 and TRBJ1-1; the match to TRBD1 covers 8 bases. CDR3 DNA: TGTGCCAGTAGTATAGATCTTTGGAGCAGGGGGCGCCTGTTCGGGACTGAAGCTTTCTTT. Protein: CASSIDLWSRGRLFGTEAFF.